The 5 T cell receptor beta chains presented below share a single source sample, sequenced in a study of human T cells and chemical hapten exposure. The study used a library that attached unique molecular identifiers to individual cDNA molecules. TCRdb passed the reads through MiXCR, listing each CDR3 protein once. The profile shows 3,800 or so distinct CDR3 sequences, around half of them singletons. Treatment: therapeutic diphenylcyclopropenone sensitization with weekly scalp DPC. The sample consisted of whole blood, taken before DPC sensitization or 2, 6, or about 24 weeks after (not recorded which). The receptors stem from an adult with alopecia areata. Some clones in this sample may be carry-over from other donors' samples. This table probably holds off-target reads from a library built for another chain.

The genes are TRBV11-1 and TRBJ2-3; tentative D call: TRBD2 (5 bases). The CDR3 has 16 residues. Germline assignment: CDR1 SGHAT and CDR2 FQDESV (reference sequence). V lost 2 bases to trimming and J lost 1 base, with 13 bases between them. The DNA for the CDR3 is TGTGCCAGCAGCTTATCCGGGAACTTTGGCACAGATACGCAGTATTTT. Translating gives CASSLSGNFGTDTQYF.

The CDR3 sequence is CASSLDRWYKSPWYEQYF. DNA of the CDR3: TGTGCCAGCAGCTTAGATAGGTGGTATAAGTCTCCGTGGTACGAGCAGTACTTC. The chain combines TRBV11-3 with TRBJ2-7; D gene unclear. Germline CDR1 reads SGHNT; CDR2 reads YENEEA. The CDR3 length is 18 residues. V gave up 0 bases and J gave up 4 bases, with 22 bases separating them.

This sequence joins TRBV7-3 and TRBJ1-2; D unresolved. The CDR3 totals 14 residues. Germline CDR1 SGHTA, CDR2 FQGTGA. The V gene lost 7 bases and the J gene lost 4 bases, with 16 bases spanning the gap. The CDR3 is CASMELLQTYGYTF. CDR3 nucleotides: TGTGCCAGCATGGAGTTGTTACAGACCTATGGCTACACCTTC.

This chain connects TRBV4-2 to TRBJ1-5; 8 bases map to TRBD1. Trimming cost V 0 bases and J 6 bases; bases outside gene matches: 10. The CDR3 extends over 17 amino acids. Germline V gives CDR1 LGHNA, CDR2 YNFKEQ. CDR3 region: CASSQDGRTGTTQPQHF. The CDR3 DNA reads TGTGCCAGCAGCCAAGACGGGCGGACAGGGACCACTCAGCCCCAGCATTTT.

The rearrangement joins TRBV12-3 or TRBV12-4 to TRBJ2-7; D unresolved. V dropped 2 bases and J dropped 1 base, with 6 bases sitting between them. This CDR3 is built from 13 residues. The CDR3 DNA sequence: TGTGCCAGCAGTTTATGGGGATCCTACGAGCAGTACTTC. Its protein product is CASSLWGSYEQYF.